These 30 T cell receptor beta chains came from one sample sequenced in a study of PD-1 blockade in classical Hodgkin lymphoma. Assay: immunoSEQ multiplex PCR; the TCRdb copy retains only in-frame clones and omits some. The table lists about 20,000 clones, 75% to 90% of them singletons. There was relapse after autologous stem cell transplantation in every patient, and there was variation in brentuximab vedotin exposure. The sample in question was peripheral blood mononuclear cells (PBMCs), obtained at baseline. The source of these receptors is a human donor with classical Hodgkin lymphoma.

The chain joins TRBV5-4 to TRBJ2-1; 7 bases fit TRBD1. Looked up from germline, CDR1 is SGHNT and CDR2 is YYREEE (reference sequence). CDR3 length: 15 amino acids. Trimming took 0 bases from V and 6 from J; bases not matched to a gene: 6. Written as DNA, the CDR3 is TGTGCCAGCAGCTTGGAGGGGGCGCGAGCCAATGAGCAGTTCTTC. Its translation: CASSLEGARANEQFF.

The DNA of the CDR3 is TGTGCCAGCAGCTTAGGTGGCAGAGTGAACACTGAAGCTTTCTTT. This encodes CASSLGGRVNTEAFF. This rearrangement joins TRBV7-2 to TRBJ1-1, with unresolved D. Per germline, CDR1 SGHTA and CDR2 FQGNSA. The CDR3 covers 15 residues. The V and J ends lost 1 base and 0 bases respectively, with 9 bases between them.

CDR3 nucleotides: TGTGCCAGCAGCTTAGGGACGGCGTACACCGGGGAGCTGTTTTTT. It is translated as CASSLGTAYTGELFF. V is TRBV11-1 and J is TRBJ2-2; D remains ambiguous. V lost 1 base and J 3 bases, leaving 9 bases between the germline ends. The CDR3 spans 15 residues. CDR1 is SGHAT, CDR2 FQDESV, per germline (reference sequence).

J is TRBJ1-1 and V is TRBV30; D is possibly TRBD1 (5 bases). V lost 1 base, J lost 1 base, and 13 bases lay in between. The CDR3 has 15 residues. Germline V gene lookup returns CDR1 GTSNPN and CDR2 SVGIG (reference sequence). The CDR3 loop is CAWSARQLKNTEAFF. The DNA for the CDR3 is TGTGCCTGGAGTGCAAGACAGCTAAAGAACACTGAAGCTTTCTTT.

The CDR3, as DNA: TGTGCCAGCAGCTTGGACAGGGGGGGGTATAGCAATCAGCCCCAGCATTTT. This gives the protein CASSLDRGGYSNQPQHF. J is TRBJ1-5 and V is TRBV28; 10 bases agree with TRBD1. The CDR3 consists of 17 residues. With V trimmed by 6 bases and J by 0 bases, 8 bases remained unmatched. Germline CDR1 MDHEN, CDR2 SYDVKM.

The chain couples TRBV2 to TRBJ2-3; 9 bases align to TRBD2. Germline V gene lookup returns CDR1 SNHLY and CDR2 FYNNEI. The CDR3 is 18 amino acids. The V gene end was trimmed by 6 bases and the J gene end by 0 bases; junction bases not matched to a gene: 13. The CDR3 reads CASSEITLAGTSTDTQYF. In nucleotides, the CDR3 is TGTGCCAGCAGCGAAATTACACTAGCGGGCACTAGCACAGATACGCAGTATTTT.

By share, this clone ranks as medium-sized. In DNA form, the CDR3 reads TGTGCCAGCAGCTTATTCGGTCAAACTGGGGACGAGCAGTACTTC. This encodes CASSLFGQTGDEQYF. The chain couples TRBV7-6 to TRBJ2-7; D not certain. The CDR3 is 15 residues long. Germline CDR1 reads SGHVS; CDR2 reads FNYEAQ. Between the trimmed V and J ends, which lost 2 bases and 5 bases, there was a span of 16 bases.

The rearrangement uses TRBV18 and TRBJ2-1; tentative D call: TRBD1 (6 bases). V was shortened by 6 bases and J by 7 bases, with 19 bases between the two germline ends. The CDR3 has 15 amino acids. From germline, CDR1 is KGHSH and CDR2 LQKENI. This CDR3 is CASSGGAGAGNEQFF. In DNA, the CDR3 is TGTGCCAGCTCGGGTGGTGCAGGGGCTGGTAATGAGCAGTTCTTC.

The chain joins TRBV4-2 to TRBJ2-7, with 9 bases fitting TRBD2. V was clipped by 5 bases and J by 3 bases; unmatched bases: 5. Germline V lookup: CDR1 LGHNA, CDR2 YNFKEQ. This CDR3 contains 14 residues. CDR3 loop: CASSLGLASYEQYF. The CDR3, as DNA: TGTGCCAGCAGCTTGGGACTAGCTAGCTACGAGCAGTACTTC.

The chain employs TRBV5-6 and TRBJ2-7, with 15 bases fitting TRBD2. Germline CDR1 SGHDT, CDR2 YYEEEE. This CDR3 comprises 18 residues. The junction had 8 bases not matched to a gene; V was cut back by 4 bases and J by 0 bases. The CDR3 region is CASSPPGLAGGPSYEQYF. As DNA, the CDR3 is TGTGCCAGCAGCCCTCCGGGACTAGCGGGGGGACCCTCCTACGAGCAGTACTTC.

The gene calls are TRBV29-1 and TRBJ1-3; 7 bases agree with TRBD1. This CDR3 comprises 15 residues. V shed 0 bases, J shed 2 bases, and the junction held 4 bases outside the gene matches. The germline gives CDR1 SQVTM, CDR2 ANQGSEA. The DNA of the CDR3 is TGCAGCGTTGAAGACCGAGACAGGGCTGGAAACACCATATATTTT. This sequence encodes CSVEDRDRAGNTIYF.

The V and J genes are TRBV14 and TRBJ2-7; D perhaps matches TRBD2 (6 bases). The germline gives CDR1 SGHDN, CDR2 FVKESK. There are 13 residues in the CDR3. The V and J ends lost 4 bases and 2 bases respectively, with 9 bases between them. In nucleotides, the CDR3 is TGTGCCAGCAGCCTGCCGGGGGCCTACGAGCAGTACTTC. Translated: CASSLPGAYEQYF.

J is TRBJ2-7 and V is TRBV6-1; 8 bases are a match to TRBD1. Germline trimming cut 5 bases from V and 2 bases from J; bases unmatched to any gene: 8. This CDR3 contains 15 residues. CDR1 is MNHNS, CDR2 SASEGT, per germline. The CDR3 loop is CASSFETGATYEQYF. The CDR3 bases are TGTGCCAGCAGTTTTGAGACAGGGGCCACCTACGAGCAGTACTTC.

The genes are TRBV9 and TRBJ2-1; D may be TRBD1 or TRBD2 (5 bases each). The CDR3 runs 15 residues. Between the trimmed V and J ends, which lost 5 bases and 9 bases, there was a span of 21 bases. From germline, CDR1 is SGDLS and CDR2 YYNGEE. The CDR3 protein is CASSAYGAQGGEQFF. The DNA of the CDR3 is TGTGCCAGCAGTGCTTACGGGGCCCAAGGAGGTGAGCAGTTCTTC.

A few counts support this clone. V and J are TRBV7-2 and TRBJ2-3; no definite D call. Trimming took off 2 bases at V and 4 bases at J, with 10 bases between the two ends. The CDR3 covers 14 residues. The germline V gene encodes CDR1 SGHTA and CDR2 FQGNSA. The DNA for the CDR3 is TGTGCCAGCAGCTTAACCTATAAAGCAGATACGCAGTATTTT. Translation gives CASSLTYKADTQYF.

The chain is built from TRBV7-6 and TRBJ2-1; 9 nucleotides match TRBD2. CDR3 length equals 15 residues. V gave up 4 bases and J gave up 5 bases; unmatched junction bases: 6. Looked up from germline, CDR1 is SGHVS and CDR2 is FNYEAQ. The CDR3 sequence is CASSSLAGLNNEQFF. CDR3 nucleotides: TGTGCCAGCAGCTCACTAGCGGGCCTGAACAATGAGCAGTTCTTC.

This clone was recorded once. The chain couples TRBV7-7 to TRBJ2-1, with 8 nucleotides matching TRBD2. CDR3 length: 15 residues. V shed 5 bases and J 5 bases; nucleotides not matched to a gene: 8. The germline gives CDR1 SSHAT, CDR2 FNYEAQ (reference sequence). The CDR3 here is CASSVSLAGHNEQFF. The CDR3 DNA is TGTGCCAGCAGCGTGTCCCTAGCGGGCCACAATGAGCAGTTCTTC.

The chain carries TRBV6-1 and TRBJ2-7; TRBD2 aligns across 8 bases. CDR1 and CDR2 (germline): MNHNS, SASEGT. Unmatched junction bases numbered 8, after V lost 7 bases and J lost 3 bases. The CDR3 consists of 14 residues. The CDR3 nucleotides read TGTGCCAGCATGAAACTAGCGGTGGTCTACGAGCAGTACTTC. It translates to CASMKLAVVYEQYF.

The V and J genes are TRBV5-1 and TRBJ1-2; D remains ambiguous. CDR1 SGHRS and CDR2 YFSETQ come from the germline V gene. CDR3 length: 14 residues. V dropped 4 bases and J dropped 0 bases, with 10 bases sitting between them. The CDR3 spells CASSPKTANYGYTF. Written as DNA, the CDR3 is TGCGCCAGCAGCCCTAAAACCGCTAACTATGGCTACACCTTC. The variable domain in full, with the rest retrieved from reference TRBV5-1 and TRBJ1-2, is KAGVTQTPRYLIKTRGQQVTLSCSPISGHRSVSWYQQTPGQGLQFLFEYFSETQRNKGNFPGRFSGRQFSNSRSEMNVSTLELGDSALYLCASSPKTANYGYTFGSGTRLTVV.

The chain links TRBV9 to TRBJ2-1, with 8 bases that match TRBD2. Germline values: CDR1 SGDLS, CDR2 YYNGEE. This CDR3 is built from 15 residues. The V gene end was trimmed by 0 bases and the J gene end by 4 bases; junction bases not matched to a gene: 3. The CDR3 DNA sequence: TGTGCCAGCAGCGTAGATCCTAGCGGGTACAATGAGCAGTTCTTC. Protein product: CASSVDPSGYNEQFF.

CDR3 bases: TGTGCCAGCAGCTTAGGGCCCCATCAGGTACTAGCCTCCTACGAGCAGTACTTC. Protein sequence: CASSLGPHQVLASYEQYF. The rearrangement links TRBV11-2 to TRBJ2-7; possible D gene TRBD2, 6 bases. This CDR3 spans 18 amino acids. Germline V CDR1 and CDR2: SGHAT, FQNNGV. The germline V and J ends were trimmed by 1 base and 0 bases, with 19 bases remaining between them.

The chain has TRBV15 and TRBJ1-4, with D tentatively TRBD1 (5 bases). The germline V gene encodes CDR1 LNHNV and CDR2 YYDKDF (reference sequence). Trimming took off 2 bases at V and 8 bases at J, with 18 bases between the two ends. CDR3 size: 16 residues. Written as DNA, the CDR3 is TGTGCCACCAGCAGACCGCCTGGGGCATTAGGGGAAAAACTGTTTTTT. It yields the protein CATSRPPGALGEKLFF.

This clone was counted many times. The rearrangement uses TRBV28 and TRBJ1-5; 8 positions match TRBD1. This CDR3 has 14 residues. J was trimmed by 5 bases and V by 6 bases; bases with no gene match: 6. CDR1 and CDR2 (germline): MDHEN, SYDVKM. Here the CDR3 reads CASRYTGGDQPQHF. The CDR3 nucleotides are TGTGCCAGCAGGTATACAGGGGGGGATCAGCCCCAGCATTTT.

V gene TRBV29-1 combines with J gene TRBJ2-5, with D unresolved. The germline CDR1 and CDR2 sequences are SQVTM and ANQGSEA. This CDR3 region has 12 residues. V lost 7 bases, J lost 1 base, and 10 bases lay in between. CDR3 nucleotide sequence: TGCAGCGGAAAGCGTAGCCAAGAGACCCAGTACTTC. It yields the protein CSGKRSQETQYF.

The J gene is TRBJ1-5, the V gene TRBV18, with 7 bases aligning to TRBD1. Germline V CDR1 and CDR2: KGHSH, LQKENI. With V trimmed by 1 base and J by 0 bases, 12 bases remained unmatched. The CDR3 covers 19 residues. The chain's CDR3 is CASSPRPGGAEYSNQPQHF. The CDR3 DNA reads TGTGCCAGCTCACCACGGCCAGGGGGGGCCGAGTATAGCAATCAGCCCCAGCATTTT.

This sequence joins TRBV30 and TRBJ1-3; no clear D. The germline CDR1 and CDR2 sequences are GTSNPN and SVGIG (reference sequence). The CDR3 is 14 amino acids. Deletions cut 2 bases from V and 1 base from J, with 9 bases between. CDR3 residues: CAWSKRGSGNTIYF. The CDR3 coding sequence is TGTGCCTGGAGTAAGAGAGGTTCTGGAAACACCATATATTTT.

The count of this clone is one. The chain carries TRBV7-2 and TRBJ2-5; TRBD2 matches 8 bases. Trimming took 4 bases from V and 13 from J; bases not matched to a gene: 20. Germline loops: CDR1 SGHTA, CDR2 FQGNSA. The CDR3 spans 16 residues. CDR3 in amino acids: CASSSGPGAGGRRVYF. CDR3 sequence (DNA): TGTGCCAGCAGCTCGGGACCGGGGGCGGGGGGCCGGAGGGTGTACTTC.

The chain couples TRBV27 to TRBJ2-7; 7 bases match TRBD1. V lost 3 bases, J lost 3 bases, and 14 bases stayed unmatched. CDR1 MNHEY and CDR2 SMNVEV come from the germline V gene (reference sequence). The CDR3 sequence is 17 residues long. The CDR3 DNA reads as TGTGCCAGCAGTTTGGACGCTAGACAGGGAACCTTCTACGAGCAGTACTTC. Translation gives CASSLDARQGTFYEQYF.

The chain links TRBV5-4 to TRBJ2-2; 10 nucleotides agree with TRBD1. The length of the CDR3 is 15 residues. Germline V lookup: CDR1 SGHNT, CDR2 YYREEE (reference sequence). V dropped 7 bases and J dropped 5; count of bases not matched to a gene: 8. The CDR3 is CASALGDRGTGELFF. Written as DNA, the CDR3 is TGTGCCAGCGCGTTAGGGGACAGGGGTACCGGGGAGCTGTTTTTT. Full variable domain (rest looked up from reference TRBV5-4 and TRBJ2-2): ETGVTQSPTHLIKTRGQQVTLRCSSQSGHNTVSWYQQALGQGPQFIFQYYREEENGRGNFPPRFSGLQFPNYSSELNVNALELDDSALYLCASALGDRGTGELFFGEGSRLTVL.

The V gene is TRBV11-2, the J gene TRBJ2-7; D is ambiguous. Germline CDR1 is SGHAT and CDR2 is FQNNGV. This CDR3 spans 15 amino acids. Trimming removed 3 bases at V and 1 base at J, with 13 bases between. The CDR3 nucleotides read TGTGCCAGCAGCTTCACGACGGTCTCTTCCTACGAGCAGTACTTC. This codes for CASSFTTVSSYEQYF.